These 25 T cell receptor beta chains originate from one sample sequenced in a study of CD8+ T cells in alopecia areata (dated by TCRdb to 2017 to 2018). Cells from pooled mouse cutaneous lymph nodes were stained for CD4, CD8alpha, NKG2D, NKG2ACE and other markers and then sorted on a BD Influx. Libraries came from the immunoSEQ multiplex PCR assay. For TCR sequencing, RNA was extracted from every sample and reverse transcribed into cDNA to serve as template. TCRdb limited this immuneACCESS table to in-frame rearrangements with V and J called. A share of clones is missing; checked studies link under half to unresolved V genes, and the rest is unexplained. Across this sample, about 270,000 clones were tabulated and none appeared just once. The ten largest clones take up less than 1.5% of the sample. The sequencing sample was made of CD4+ T cells sorted from a lymph node. Every receptor here comes from a C3H/HeJ mouse with alopecia areata. Mice in this strain carry MHC haplotype H2-k.

This clone was seen a few times. The gene names here belong to mouse. CDR3 bases read: TGTGCCAGCAGTATACGCAGGGGGGATAATTCGCCC. Translating gives CASSIRRGDNSP. The complete CDR3 reads CASSIRRGDNSPLYF. The rearrangement joins TRBV19 to TRBJ1-6, with 7 bases that match TRBD1. The CDR3 end lies 3 residues beyond the end of the read and is filled in from the germline J gene. TRBJ1-6 counts as an open reading frame of uncertain function. Germline assignment: CDR1 FNHDT and CDR2 SITEND (reference sequence). The CDR3 has 15 amino acids. With 1 base clipped from V and 5 bases from J, the junction kept 3 bases outside the gene matches.

To note about this clone: Each gene name is a mouse one. The read halts 4 residues ahead of the CDR3 end, with the missing end drawn from the germline J gene. Other nucleotide sequences from this sample produce the same CDR3. The chain combines TRBV19 with TRBJ1-1; unclear D gene. Per the germline V gene, CDR1 is FNHDT and CDR2 is SITEND (reference sequence). The CDR3 loop spans 13 amino acids. V shed 1 base and J shed 1 base, with 5 bases lying between them. The CDR3 loop is CASSIRGNTEVFF. The part of the CDR3 DNA that was read is TGTGCCAGCAGTATACGAGGGAACACA. Full variable domain (remainder filled in from reference TRBV19 and TRBJ1-1): GGIITQTPKFLIGQEGQKLTLKCQQNFNHDTMYWYRQDSGKGLRLIYYSITENDLQKGDLSEGYDASREKKSSFSLTVTSAQKNEMAVFLCASSIRGNTEVFFGKGTRLTVV.

Comment on this clone: Gene names and germline match the mouse. The observed sequence ends 4 residues before the CDR3 terminus, with the missing tail filled in from the germline J gene. The chain employs TRBV5 and TRBJ2-1; 8 bases match TRBD1. V shed 1 base and J 0 bases; nucleotides not matched to a gene: 2. CDR3 size: 16 residues. Germline CDR1 reads LGHNA; CDR2 reads YNLKQL (reference sequence). The CDR3 reads CASSQGDRSNYAEQFF. The sequenced CDR3 bases are TGTGCCAGCAGCCAAGGGGACAGGAGTAACTATGCT.

This clone appeared many times. Gene names and germline match the mouse. The sequence runs out 3 residues before the end of the CDR3; the remainder is reconstructed from the germline J gene. V gene TRBV19 combines with J gene TRBJ1-6; D is unclear. TRBJ1-6 is recorded as an ORF, its role being uncertain. Germline V gene sequence: CDR1 FNHDT, CDR2 SITEND (reference sequence). Trimming left V 2 bases short and J 3 bases short, with 6 bases between. This CDR3 has 14 residues. CDR3 bases read: TGTGCCAGCAGTATTCCAGACTATAATTCGCCC. It encodes CASSIPDYNSP. The CDR3 in its entirety is CASSIPDYNSPLYF.

This clone was recorded a few times. Mouse names are used for the genes. The read terminates 4 residues ahead of where the CDR3 ends, so the germline J gene completes it. This sequence joins TRBV13-2 and TRBJ1-2, with D possibly TRBD1 on 5 matching bases. There are 14 residues in the CDR3. Germline V gene lookup returns CDR1 NNHNN and CDR2 SYGAGS (reference sequence). Trimming took 1 base from V and 1 from J, leaving 8 bases between them. The CDR3: CASGDTGLNSDYTF. The CDR3 bases that were read are TGTGCCAGCGGTGATACAGGATTAAACTCC.

This clone was observed a handful of times. Gene labels here are mouse ones. CDR3 DNA (partial): TGTGCCAGCAGTTGGGGGGAAAAAGAC. Amino acid sequence: CASSWGEKD. The whole CDR3 sequence is CASSWGEKDTQYF. V and J are TRBV14 and TRBJ2-5, with D possibly matching TRBD2 (6 bases). Read data end 4 residues before the CDR3 end; the end is taken from the germline J gene. From germline, CDR1 is SGHDT and CDR2 FRDEAV. The length of the CDR3 is 13 residues.

The sample holds a few counts of this clone. Genes and germline are mouse. The read halts 4 residues ahead of the CDR3 end, with the missing end drawn from the germline J gene. V usage is TRBV5 and J usage is TRBJ1-1, with 10 bases lining up with TRBD1. With 1 base clipped from V and 3 bases from J, the junction kept 2 bases outside the gene matches. The CDR3 consists of 15 residues. Germline V gene data show CDR1 as LGHNA and CDR2 as YNLKQL (reference sequence). The covered CDR3 bases are TGTGCCAGCAGCCAAGGGGGGACAGGGGACACA. Protein product: CASSQGGTGDT. The CDR3, in full, reads CASSQGGTGDTEVFF.

A note on this clone: Being one base from a much bigger clone, this may be a read error. Gene and germline names: mouse. The read falls 4 residues short of the CDR3 end, and the missing part is taken from the germline J gene. The same CDR3 can be traced to other DNA sequences in this sample. This chain links TRBV13-3 with TRBJ2-7; 7 nucleotides line up with TRBD1. Germline CDR1 reads NNHDY; CDR2 reads SYVADS. CDR3 length: 12 amino acids. The junction had 2 bases not matched to a gene; V was cut back by 5 bases and J by 3 bases. The part of the CDR3 DNA that was read is TGTGCCAGCAGAGGGACAGACTAT. It codes for CASRGTDY. The whole CDR3 protein reads CASRGTDYEQYF.

For this clone: Gene names denote mouse genes. The missing CDR3 end, 4 residues past where the read stops, is filled in from the germline J gene. Distinct nucleotide sequences in the sample also encode this CDR3. This chain uses TRBV31 with TRBJ2-3; D not certain. The germline V gene encodes CDR1 GKSSPN and CDR2 SITVG. V shed 0 bases and J shed 0 bases, with 7 bases lying between them. This CDR3 region has 14 residues. The covered CDR3 bases are TGTGCCTGGAGTCTAAAGGGTAGTGCAGAA. Residues: CAWSLKGSAE. In full, the CDR3 reads CAWSLKGSAETLYF.

This clone turned up a few times. Germline and genes: mouse. The read comes to an end 4 residues before the CDR3 does, leaving the germline J gene to fill in the end. The sample contains more than one DNA sequence encoding this CDR3. The rearrangement joins TRBV13-3 to TRBJ2-5, with D possibly being TRBD2 (5 bases). The CDR3 extends over 14 amino acids. CDR1 NNHDY and CDR2 SYVADS come from the germline V gene. The ends were cut back, 2 bases at V and 0 bases at J, with 7 bases in the middle. CDR3 loop: CASSELGNQDTQYF. The sequenced part of the CDR3 DNA is TGTGCCAGCAGTGAGTTGGGGAACCAAGAC.

This clone was picked up a small number of times. Gene names and germline refer to mouse. The read terminates 4 residues before the CDR3 end, so the remaining end is supplied by the germline J gene. The chain joins TRBV1 to TRBJ1-1, with a possible D match to TRBD1 (5 bases). The length of the CDR3 is 11 residues. Per germline, CDR1 NSQYPW and CDR2 LRSPGD (reference sequence). The CDR3 here is CTCSGGQEVFF. Incomplete CDR3 DNA: TGCACCTGCAGTGGAGGACAA. The variable domain in full, completed from reference TRBV1 and TRBJ1-1, reads VTLLEQNPRWRLVPRGQAVNLRCILKNSQYPWMSWYQQDLQKQLQWLFTLRSPGDKEVKSLPGADYLATRVTDTELRLQVANMSQGRTLYCTCSGGQEVFFGKGTRLTVV.

Notes on this clone: Gene names follow the mouse nomenclature. The read terminates 4 residues before the CDR3 end, so the remaining end is supplied by the germline J gene. The same CDR3 is also encoded by other DNA sequences in this sample. The V and J genes are TRBV13-2 and TRBJ2-3, with D perhaps matching TRBD1 (6 bases). Germline CDR1 and CDR2: NNHNN and SYGAGS (reference sequence). The CDR3 has 14 amino acids. V lost 5 bases and J 0 bases, leaving 10 bases between the germline ends. This CDR3 is CASGGTTSAETLYF. CDR3 DNA, as far as it was read: TGTGCCAGCGGCGGGACAACTAGTGCAGAA.

This clone was detected a few times. The gene names given are mouse names. The read terminates 4 residues before the CDR3 end, so the remaining end is supplied by the germline J gene. Other nucleotide sequences in the sample specify the same CDR3. The V call is TRBV1, the J call TRBJ2-7, with 7 bases fitting TRBD2. CDR3 size: 13 residues. Germline V lookup: CDR1 NSQYPW, CDR2 LRSPGD (reference sequence). CDR3 DNA, as far as it was read: TGCACCTGCAGTGCTGGGGGGAGATAT. This gives the protein CTCSAGGRY. The CDR3, in full, reads CTCSAGGRYEQYF.

As concerns this clone: Gene names follow the mouse nomenclature. The read finishes 4 residues shy of the CDR3 end, and the germline J gene is used to complete it. This rearrangement joins TRBV4 to TRBJ2-5; D is possibly TRBD1 (6 bases). This CDR3 has 13 amino acids. V lost 5 bases and J lost 1, with 7 bases in between. Germline V lookup: CDR1 LGHDT, CDR2 YNNKQL (reference sequence). The DNA read from the CDR3 is TGTGCCAGCAGCAGACAGGACCAAGAC. Residues: CASSRQDQD. The CDR3 in full is CASSRQDQDTQYF.

As for this clone: The gene names given are mouse names. The read comes to an end 4 residues before the CDR3 does, leaving the germline J gene to fill in the end. The chain couples TRBV19 to TRBJ2-1, with 11 bases fitting TRBD2. The CDR3 has 16 residues. Trimming took 0 bases from V and 3 from J; bases not matched to a gene: 2. Germline assignment: CDR1 FNHDT and CDR2 SITEND (reference sequence). The CDR3 DNA, read in part, is TGTGCCAGCAGTATAGACTGGGGGGGCCTCTATGCT. It encodes CASSIDWGGLYA. The entire CDR3 is CASSIDWGGLYAEQFF.

A word on this clone: Genes here carry mouse names. The read falls 4 residues short of the CDR3 end, and the missing part is taken from the germline J gene. The genes are TRBV13-1 and TRBJ2-3; 7 bases align to TRBD1. The CDR3 length is 13 residues. V shed 3 bases, J shed 4 bases, and the junction held 2 bases outside the gene matches. Germline CDR1 reads NSHNY; CDR2 reads SYGAGN. The CDR3 reads CASSGGQSETLYF. CDR3 DNA (partial): TGTGCCAGCAGTGGGGGACAGTCAGAA.

A remark on this clone: Genes and germline come from the mouse. The CDR3 end falls 4 residues outside the read, so it is completed with the germline J gene. Other DNA sequences of this sample code for an identical CDR3. The V call is TRBV13-1, the J call TRBJ2-5, with 13 bases matching TRBD2. The germline CDR1 and CDR2 sequences are NSHNY and SYGAGN. The CDR3 sequence is 15 residues long. The covered CDR3 bases are TGTGCCAGCAGTGACCCGGGACTGGGGGGGGAC. Amino acid sequence: CASSDPGLGGD. The whole CDR3 sequence reads CASSDPGLGGDTQYF.

This clone was counted only a few times. The genes are named according to mouse. The sequence runs out 4 residues before the end of the CDR3; the remainder is reconstructed from the germline J gene. The V call is TRBV13-3, the J call TRBJ2-1; 9 nucleotides line up with TRBD1. The CDR3 has 16 residues. Germline values: CDR1 NNHDY, CDR2 SYVADS. Unmatched junction bases numbered 5, after V lost 2 bases and J lost 2 bases. The sequenced CDR3 bases are TGTGCCAGCAGTGAATACAGGGGGCAGGACTATGCT. Protein product: CASSEYRGQDYA. In full, the CDR3 reads CASSEYRGQDYAEQFF.

About this clone: Gene names and germline refer to mouse. The read terminates 3 residues before the CDR3 end, so the remaining end is supplied by the germline J gene. V usage is TRBV19 and J usage is TRBJ1-6; weak D call: TRBD1 (5 bases). TRBJ1-6 is an ORF, with its function uncertain. CDR1 is FNHDT and CDR2 is SITEND in the germline V gene (reference sequence). The CDR3 covers 15 residues. V shed 3 bases and J shed 8 bases, with 15 bases lying between them. The part of the CDR3 DNA that was read is TGTGCCAGCAGTACCTCCGAGAGGGGATATTCGCCC. Translating gives CASSTSERGYSP. The complete CDR3 sequence is CASSTSERGYSPLYF.

Comments on this clone: Here the gene names and germline are mouse. The read finishes 4 residues shy of the CDR3 end, and the germline J gene is used to complete it. The chain carries TRBV19 and TRBJ2-2; 9 nucleotides match TRBD2. Unmatched junction bases numbered 5, after V lost 5 bases and J lost 0 bases. The CDR3 spans 16 residues. Germline V gives CDR1 FNHDT, CDR2 SITEND (reference sequence). Incomplete CDR3 DNA: TGTGCCAGCAGCCCAGGACTGGGGTCAAACACCGGG. It translates to CASSPGLGSNTG. The complete CDR3 protein is CASSPGLGSNTGQLYF.

This clone was picked up a small number of times. Here the gene names and germline are mouse. The DNA ends 4 residues before the CDR3 does, and the rest of the CDR3 is filled in from the germline J gene. Other DNA sequences in the same sample also yield this CDR3. The rearrangement links TRBV19 to TRBJ2-7; 9 nucleotides agree with TRBD1. The germline V gene has CDR1 FNHDT and CDR2 SITEND (reference sequence). The CDR3 consists of 13 residues. The CDR3 loop is CASSPDRGDEQYF. The part of the CDR3 DNA that was read is TGTGCCAGCAGCCCTGACAGGGGGGAT.

This clone was detected a few times. Mouse names are used for the genes. The read is 4 residues too short to cover the CDR3 end, so that end is filled in from the germline J gene. This chain links TRBV24 with TRBJ2-2; 8 bases are shared with TRBD1. From germline, CDR1 is KGHTA and CDR2 FRNEEI. The CDR3 is 12 residues long. CDR3 DNA (partial): TGTGCCAGCAGGACAGGGGAAGGG. It yields the protein CASRTGEG. The entire CDR3 sequence reads CASRTGEGQLYF.

This clone has only a few counts. All gene names here are mouse names. The read gets to within 4 residues of the CDR3 end, and the germline J gene fills in the rest. This chain joins TRBV5 and TRBJ2-1, with 11 bases identical to TRBD2. The germline CDR1 and CDR2 sequences are LGHNA and YNLKQL (reference sequence). This CDR3 has 17 residues. V was pared by 1 base and J by 0 bases, with 2 bases of the junction left unmatched. The CDR3: CASSQGTGGRNYAEQFF. The DNA read from the CDR3 is TGTGCCAGCAGCCAAGGGACTGGGGGGCGTAACTATGCT.

This clone was found a few times. These gene names are mouse names. The sample carries other DNA sequences with the same CDR3. The CDR3 loop is CASSGDRGGSPLYF. The CDR3 DNA, read in part, is TGTGCCAGCAGTGGTGACAGGGGAGGTTCGCCC. The J gene is TRBJ1-6, the V gene TRBV13-1; 8 bases agree with TRBD1. The read gets to within 3 residues of the CDR3 end, and the germline J gene fills in the rest. TRBJ1-6 is an ORF, and what it does is uncertain. Germline assignment: CDR1 NSHNY and CDR2 SYGAGN. The CDR3 totals 14 residues. J gave up 9 bases and V 3 bases, and 5 bases lay outside the gene matches.

As concerns this clone: Mouse gene names apply. The DNA ends 4 residues before the CDR3 does, and the rest of the CDR3 is filled in from the germline J gene. In the same sample, other DNA sequences code for this CDR3. The J gene is TRBJ1-2, the V gene TRBV19; D unclear. Germline values: CDR1 FNHDT, CDR2 SITEND (reference sequence). V gave up 4 bases and J gave up 4 bases, with 8 bases separating them. The CDR3 length is 12 residues. The CDR3 region is CASSLQGSDYTF. CDR3 bases read: TGTGCCAGCAGTCTACAAGGCTCC.